This T cell receptor (beta chain) was identified during a study of Graves' ophthalmopathy and Graves' hyperthyroidism. Trimming removed 2 bases from V and 0 bases from J, with 7 bases in between. The CDR3 spans 13 residues. The germline V gene encodes CDR1 DFQATT and CDR2 SNEGSKA (reference sequence). In its sample, this clonotype was seen a few times. Transcripts of RNA were the source for amplifying TCR beta CDR3 regions. Following a first-round RT-PCR that used HTBI primers, a second-round multiplex PCR was carried out. TCRdb processed the multiplex PCR reads anew with MiXCR; each CDR3 protein has one entry. Of roughly 420,000 distinct CDR3 sequences in the sample, around 21% were seen once.

The clonotype comes from a woman under 30 with stable Graves' hyperthyroidism. The chain carries TRBV20-1 and TRBJ2-5, with a possible D match to TRBD2 (5 bases). Material: peripheral blood. For the CDR3, the DNA is TGCAGTGCTAGAAGCGGAAACCAAGAGACCCAGTACTTC. Translated, it gives CSARSGNQETQYF.